The rows below give T cell receptor beta chains drawn from one sample of a study of cytotoxic CD8 clonotypes in ibrutinib-treated CLL. Profiling relied on immunoSEQ multiplex PCR, and the TCRdb table lists in-frame clones only, not all of them. The sample includes about 150,000 clones, around three quarters of them seen just once. The sample in question was PBMCs, obtained after 12 months of ibrutinib treatment. Receptor source: a human donor with chronic lymphocytic leukemia. Both conserved end residues are part of each CDR3. Each record gives: V gene, clone size, D gene, J gene, CDR3 protein, CDR3 DNA. D genes are given only for firm matches. Rows give clone size only sometimes, using once, few, many, or a class for an expanded clone.

TRBV4-2,.,.,TRBJ2-2,CASSQLGGSAPNTGELFF,TGTGCCAGCAGCCAGTTGGGGGGTTCTGCCCCGAACACCGGGGAGCTGTTTTTT
TRBV25-1,.,.,TRBJ1-4,CASSAGDPEKLFF,TGTGCCAGCAGTGCGGGGGACCCGGAAAAACTGTTTTTT
TRBV4-3,.,.,TRBJ2-1,CASSQGSGSYNEQFF,TGCGCCAGCAGCCAAGGCTCTGGCTCCTACAATGAGCAGTTCTTC
TRBV21-1,.,.,TRBJ1-1,CASSRYRHRGYTEAFF,TGTGCCAGCAGCAGATATCGGCACAGGGGGTACACTGAAGCTTTCTTT
TRBV5-4,.,TRBD2,TRBJ2-7,CASSPQVGGGGTYEQYF,TGTGCCAGCAGCCCCCAGGTCGGCGGGGGAGGTACCTACGAGCAGTACTTC
TRBV11-2,.,TRBD1,TRBJ2-7,CASSGTTQGVYEQYF,TGTGCCAGCAGCGGGACCACGCAGGGGGTATACGAGCAGTACTTC
TRBV4-3,.,TRBD2,TRBJ2-3,CASIPGLAGADTQYF,TGCGCCAGCATACCGGGACTAGCGGGAGCAGATACGCAGTATTTT
TRBV6-5,.,TRBD1,TRBJ2-4,CASSGTGSRKNIQYF,TGTGCCAGCAGTGGGACAGGGAGTCGCAAAAACATTCAGTACTTC
TRBV7-6,few,TRBD2,TRBJ2-1,CASLAGSEQFF,TGTGCCAGCCTAGCGGGCTCTGAGCAGTTCTTC
TRBV4-2,.,TRBD2,TRBJ2-1,CASSLSGRASDEQFF,TGTGCCAGCAGCCTTAGCGGGAGGGCCTCCGATGAGCAGTTCTTC
TRBV27,.,TRBD1,TRBJ2-2,CASNRDRGTGELFF,TGTGCCAGCAACCGGGACAGGGGGACCGGGGAGCTGTTTTTT
TRBV10-3,.,TRBD1,TRBJ2-2,CAISGAGTGNTGELFF,TGTGCCATCAGTGGTGCCGGGACAGGGAACACCGGGGAGCTGTTTTTT
TRBV9,.,TRBD2,TRBJ2-2,CASSVATGLTNTGELFF,TGTGCCAGCAGCGTAGCCACGGGACTAACGAACACCGGGGAGCTGTTTTTT
TRBV19,few,TRBD2,TRBJ2-7,CASSIGGGSWPEQYF,TGTGCCAGTAGTATAGGAGGCGGGAGCTGGCCCGAGCAGTACTTC
TRBV6-5,.,.,TRBJ2-4,CASSYPGGPQYF,TGTGCCAGCAGTTACCCGGGGGGCCCTCAGTACTTC
TRBV30,.,.,TRBJ1-5,CAWSSGVVQPQHF,TGTGCCTGGTCGTCAGGGGTTGTTCAGCCCCAGCATTTT
TRBV6-5,.,.,TRBJ2-4,CASSYEVGQNIQYF,TGTGCCAGCAGTTACGAGGTTGGACAGAACATTCAGTACTTC
TRBV11-1,.,.,TRBJ2-1,CASSSTRGKNEQFF,TGTGCCAGCAGTTCCACGAGGGGGAAGAATGAGCAGTTCTTC
TRBV10-3,once,.,TRBJ1-1,CAISAAWNTEAFF,TGTGCCATCTCGGCCGCATGGAACACTGAAGCTTTCTTT
TRBV27,.,.,TRBJ2-6,CASRAGTTLSGANVLTF,TGTGCCAGCAGGGCCGGGACAACACTTTCTGGGGCCAACGTCCTGACTTTC
TRBV6-1,.,TRBD2,TRBJ2-7,CASSERVSGNYEQYF,TGTGCCAGCAGTGAAAGGGTTAGCGGGAACTACGAGCAGTACTTC
TRBV4-1,.,TRBD1,TRBJ2-7,CASSRSVGTESYEQYF,TGCGCCAGCAGCCGATCGGTCGGGACAGAATCCTACGAGCAGTACTTC
TRBV7-2,.,.,TRBJ1-5,CASSLDAGQPQHF,TGTGCCAGCAGCTTAGATGCTGGACAGCCCCAGCATTTT
TRBV5-1,.,.,TRBJ2-5,CASSKTGTETQYF,TGCGCCAGCAGCAAAACAGGGACGGAGACCCAGTACTTC
TRBV5-4,few,TRBD1,TRBJ2-7,CASRPGGGEQYF,TGTGCCAGCAGACCAGGGGGCGGGGAGCAGTACTTC